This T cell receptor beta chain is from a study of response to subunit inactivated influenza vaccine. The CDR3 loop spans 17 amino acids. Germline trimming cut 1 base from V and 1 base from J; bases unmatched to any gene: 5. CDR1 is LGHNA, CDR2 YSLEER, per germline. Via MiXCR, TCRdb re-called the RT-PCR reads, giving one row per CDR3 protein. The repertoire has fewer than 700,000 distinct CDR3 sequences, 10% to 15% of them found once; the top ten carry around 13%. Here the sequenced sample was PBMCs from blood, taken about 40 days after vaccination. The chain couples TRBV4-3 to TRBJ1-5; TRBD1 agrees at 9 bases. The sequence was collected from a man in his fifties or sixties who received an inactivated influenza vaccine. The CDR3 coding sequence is TGCGCCAGCAGCCAAGGCACAGGGGGCCTCAGCAATCAGCCCCAGCATTTT. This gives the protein CASSQGTGGLSNQPQHF.